These 17 T cell receptor beta chains share one sample of origin, sequenced in a study of prognosis after radiotherapy for stage I lung cancer. The genomic DNA TCR beta CDR3 region underwent two rounds of multiplex PCR. During first-round PCR, primers specific to each TRBV and TRBJ gene were used. TCRdb re-called the multiplex PCR reads through MiXCR, storing one row per CDR3 protein. Of around 20,000 distinct CDR3 sequences listed, roughly 46% are singletons. Sequences were derived from PBMCs, sampled before or after stereotactic body radiation therapy (not recorded which). These receptors were obtained from a donor older than 45 with non-small cell lung cancer.

In its sample, this clonotype was seen many times. The chain links TRBV19 to TRBJ1-5, with 7 bases aligning to TRBD1. The CDR3 has 16 residues. Germline V lookup: CDR1 LNHDA, CDR2 SQIVND (reference sequence). V lost 6 bases, J lost 4 bases, and 12 bases stayed unmatched. CDR3 nucleotides: TGTGCCAGTAGAGCTCCCGGGGACAGAAGTAATCAGCCCCAGCATTTT. This translates into CASRAPGDRSNQPQHF.

This chain links TRBV7-9 with TRBJ1-1; D remains unclear. V lost 10 bases and J lost 3, with 24 bases in between. Germline CDR1 and CDR2: SEHNR and FQNEAQ (reference sequence). The CDR3 covers 16 residues. Here the CDR3 reads CATDRCPLSGDTEAFF. CDR3 in DNA: TGTGCCACCGATCGTTGCCCTCTTTCGGGAGACACTGAAGCTTTCTTT.

The chain employs TRBV24-1 and TRBJ2-2; D is undetermined. The CDR3 loop spans 14 amino acids. Trimming pared 9 bases from V and 4 bases from J, leaving 14 bases between. Germline loops: CDR1 KGHDR, CDR2 SFDVKD. CDR3 in amino acids: CATSAVLSTGELFF. The CDR3 DNA follows: TGTGCCACCTCGGCAGTCTTGAGCACCGGGGAGCTGTTTTTT.

This clonotype was counted a single time. The chain couples TRBV6-9 to TRBJ2-2; no firm D call. The germline V gene encodes CDR1 MNHGY and CDR2 SVAAGI. CDR3 length equals 14 residues. Trimming stripped 3 bases from V and 1 base from J, with 6 bases between. The DNA for the CDR3 is TGTGCCAGCAGTTACAAGCGGAACACCGGGGAGCTGTTTTTT. It yields the protein CASSYKRNTGELFF.

With respect to this clonotype: This sequence is one base from a far larger clone and is likely a read error. The chain has TRBV7-9 and TRBJ2-3; no clear D. This CDR3 is 16 amino acids long. Germline V lookup: CDR1 SEHNR, CDR2 FQNEAQ (reference sequence). Trimming left V 3 bases short and J 2 bases short, with 15 bases between. The chain's CDR3 is CASSFGSGPITDTQYF. CDR3 sequence (DNA): TGTGCCAGCAGCTTTGGGTCAGGCCCAATCACAGATACGCAGTATTTT. Full variable domain (rest looked up from reference TRBV7-9 and TRBJ2-3): DTGVSQNPRHKITKRGQNVTFRCDPISEHNRLYWYRQTLGQGPEFLTYFQNEAQLEKSRLLSDRFSAERPKGSFSTLEIQRTEQGDSAMYLCASSFGSGPITDTQYFGPGTRLTVL.

The V gene is TRBV24-1, the J gene TRBJ2-7; D gene unclear. This CDR3 contains 15 residues. Germline values: CDR1 KGHDR, CDR2 SFDVKD. Trimming removed 3 bases at V and 3 bases at J, with 14 bases between. The CDR3 region is CATSDARAPGYEQYF. In DNA form, the CDR3 reads TGTGCCACCAGTGATGCCCGGGCTCCCGGCTACGAGCAGTACTTC.

Points on this clonotype: Mismatch with germline at one junction end may stem from a read error. The chain has TRBV11-2 and TRBJ2-2; tentatively, D is TRBD1 (6 bases). Germline loops: CDR1 SGHAT, CDR2 FQNNGV. The CDR3 is 15 amino acids. The CDR3 reads CASSLRVRDTAELFF. The CDR3 DNA reads as TGTGCCAGCAGCTTGCGGGTCCGGGACACCGCGGAGCTGTTTTTT. Full variable domain (missing parts from reference TRBV11-2 and TRBJ2-2): EAGVAQSPRYKIIEKRQSVAFWCNPISGHATLYWYQQILGQGPKLLIQFQNNGVVDDSQLPKDRFSAERLKGVDSTLKIQPAKLEDSAVYLCASSLRVRDTAELFFGEGSRLTVL.

This clonotype was counted ten times or more. The chain recombines TRBV2 with TRBJ1-5, with D possibly TRBD1 on 6 matching bases. Germline assignment: CDR1 SNHLY and CDR2 FYNNEI. Trimming took 5 bases from V and 7 from J, leaving 18 bases between them. There are 15 residues in the CDR3. The CDR3 loop reads CASSRFRGGKQPQHF. CDR3 in DNA: TGTGCCAGCAGTCGGTTTAGGGGGGGAAAACAGCCCCAGCATTTT.

This clonotype was seen ten or more times. CDR3 region: CASSPEAIGDTQYF. Written as DNA, the CDR3 is TGTGCCAGCAGCCCGGAGGCCATCGGAGATACGCAGTATTTT. The chain carries TRBV7-3 and TRBJ2-3; the D gene is possibly TRBD2 (5 bases). CDR3 length equals 14 residues. V lost 5 bases, J lost 5 bases, and 14 bases lay in between. Per germline, CDR1 SGHTA and CDR2 FQGTGA.

In this sample, this clonotype is medium-sized. J is TRBJ2-7 and V is TRBV28; the D is unclear. The CDR3 extends over 11 amino acids. The germline V and J ends were trimmed by 8 bases and 3 bases, with 8 bases remaining between them. Germline lookup yields CDR1 MDHEN and CDR2 SYDVKM. CDR3 sequence (DNA): TGTGCCAGCTCCGGGTACTACGAGCAGTACTTC. Its protein is CASSGYYEQYF.

The chain uses TRBV27 and TRBJ1-2; D may be TRBD1 (5 bases). CDR1 and CDR2 (germline): MNHEY, SMNVEV (reference sequence). The V end lost 5 bases, the J end lost 0 bases, and 19 bases lay between the germline ends. The CDR3 length is 17 residues. The CDR3 reads CASSKGQRTLANYGYTF. CDR3 DNA sequence: TGTGCCAGCAGTAAAGGACAAAGAACCCTAGCTAACTATGGCTACACCTTC.

V gene TRBV11-2 combines with J gene TRBJ1-2; 7 bases fit TRBD1. Trimming at V came to 5 bases and at J to 2 bases, leaving 5 bases not matched to a gene. This CDR3 spans 14 amino acids. Germline CDR1 and CDR2: SGHAT and FQNNGV. The CDR3 spells CASSPAGQNYGYTF. The CDR3 nucleotides are TGTGCCAGCAGCCCGGCGGGACAGAACTATGGCTACACCTTC.

For this clonotype: A far larger clone is a single base away, which makes a read error likely. In DNA form, the CDR3 reads TGTGCCAGCAGGTCCGTGACAGTCAACACAGATACGCAGTATTTT. It encodes CASRSVTVNTDTQYF. The V gene is TRBV6-2 or TRBV6-3, the J gene TRBJ2-3; D may be TRBD1 (5 bases). Trimming pared 6 bases from V and 2 bases from J, leaving 15 bases between. CDR3 length: 15 amino acids. From germline, CDR1 is MNHEY and CDR2 SVGEGT.

A word on this clonotype: Since a far larger clone is one base different, this is likely a read error. This chain connects TRBV27 to TRBJ1-1, with TRBD1 identical over 11 bases. The CDR3 runs 15 residues. The junction had 6 bases not matched to a gene; V was cut back by 5 bases and J by 4 bases. Germline V gene data show CDR1 as MNHEY and CDR2 as SMNVEV (reference sequence). The CDR3 is CASSLPGQGGTEAFF. The CDR3 DNA reads as TGTGCCAGCAGTCTGCCGGGACAGGGGGGCACTGAAGCTTTCTTT.

Turning to this clonotype: This may be a read error, as it is one base from a much larger clone. The gene calls are TRBV14 and TRBJ2-5; D call uncertain. Trimming stripped 6 bases from V and 5 bases from J, with 13 bases between. Germline V gene data show CDR1 as SGHDN and CDR2 as FVKESK. The CDR3 contains 13 residues. The chain's CDR3 is CASRPPGWETQYF. The CDR3 nucleotides are TGTGCCAGCAGACCGCCGGGCTGGGAGACCCAGTACTTC.

Worth noting for this clonotype: A junction boundary mismatches the germline segment, possibly from a read error. This chain joins TRBV20-1 and TRBJ1-3; tentative D call: TRBD1 (5 bases). CDR3 size: 13 residues. CDR1 and CDR2 (germline): DFQATT, SNEGSKA (reference sequence). In nucleotides, the CDR3 is TGCGGTGTCCGGACATACTCTGGAAACACTATATATTTT. Translating gives CGVRTYSGNTIYF.

Comment on this clonotype: Relative to the germline gene, one junction end is altered; a read error may explain this. J is TRBJ2-5 and V is TRBV3-1; D possibly corresponds to TRBD2 (5 bases). Germline lookup yields CDR1 LGHDT and CDR2 YNNKEL (reference sequence). The CDR3 runs 10 residues. This chain's CDR3 is CVSSGDTQYF. CDR3 nucleotides: TGTGTCAGCAGCGGAGATACCCAGTACTTC.